Below, one T cell receptor beta chain is given with its context. Its specificity is unknown. This record comes from a study of cytomegalovirus exposure and HLA in healthy donors. Study results and limitations: The classifier, whose performance was assessed in both the original and validation cohorts, reportedly diagnosed cytomegalovirus status with high specificity and sensitivity.

The CDR3 has 13 residues. Germline CDR1 KGHSH, CDR2 LQKENI. V lost 6 bases and J 6 bases, leaving 15 bases between the germline ends. Generated by immunoSEQ multiplex PCR, the TCRdb table keeps only in-frame clones and is missing some. The data show about 120,000 clones, about 88% seen once. The chain joins TRBV18 to TRBJ2-7, with TRBD2 as a possible D gene (6 bases). Sample: PBMCs. This clonotype was obtained from a woman aged 18-30 years in good health and CMV-seronegative. The CDR3 reads CASSLRSGLEQYV. As DNA, the CDR3 is TGTGCCAGCTCCCTCCGGTCGGGACTCGAGCAGTACGTC.